This T cell receptor (beta chain) was identified in a study of blood T cell repertoires in COVID-19. Original methodology: Amplification with reference gene primers provided the estimates of nucleated cell counts. Assay used: immunoSEQ multiplex PCR; TCRdb lists only in-frame clones, some missing. Clonal size and the V and J genes are those of that table, whereas D and trimming came from the DNA. The data contain tens of thousands of clones, approximately 71% of them singletons. The CDR3 spans 15 residues. Germline V gene sequence: CDR1 SSHAT, CDR2 FNYEAQ (reference sequence). Regarding this clone: Compared with germline, one end of the junction differs, possibly owing to a read error.

The chain recombines TRBV7-7 with TRBJ2-1, with D perhaps matching TRBD2 (6 bases). The sequence derives from a man aged 65 to 85 with COVID-19, enrolled during active disease. Sequencing used peripheral blood. The CDR3 loop is CASSRGTPFSDEQFF. The CDR3 bases are TGTGCTAGCAGCCGAGGGACTCCGTTTTCCGATGAGCAGTTCTTC.